The 6 T cell receptor beta chains below come from one sample, sequenced in a study of T cells in Graves' hyperthyroidism and ophthalmopathy (dated by TCRdb to the late 2010s). Receptor libraries were prepared by multiplex PCR. The sample was run on an Illumina HiSeq 2000. TCR beta CDR3 regions were amplified from RNA transcripts. A first-round RT-PCR of the TCR CDR3 used the HTBI primer set with the Qiagen OneStep RT-PCR kit. The public reads were quality trimmed at Q25 with fastp and then assembled into clones with MiXCR by TCRdb, keeping productive beta chains. Rows are combined by CDR3 protein, so each entry shows the most common genes and DNA. This sample has hundreds of thousands of distinct CDR3 sequences in its table, and around 15% of those were observed once. The ten most abundant clones make up 10% of the sample. What was sequenced was blood. Receptor source: a young woman with Graves' hyperthyroidism.

This clonotype was seen a handful of times. The rearrangement uses TRBV5-1 and TRBJ2-4; possible D gene TRBD2, 7 bases. From germline, CDR1 is SGHRS and CDR2 YFSETQ. This CDR3 contains 14 residues. Trimming cost V 0 bases and J 7 bases, with 11 bases left between them. The CDR3 loop is CASSLVGGGNIQYF. In nucleotides, the CDR3 is TGCGCCAGCAGCTTGGTAGGCGGGGGCAACATTCAGTACTTC. Full variable domain (missing parts from reference TRBV5-1 and TRBJ2-4): KAGVTQTPRYLIKTRGQQVTLSCSPISGHRSVSWYQQTPGQGLQFLFEYFSETQRNKGNFPGRFSGRQFSNSRSEMNVSTLELGDSALYLCASSLVGGGNIQYFGAGTRLSVL.

This clonotype came up many times. This rearrangement joins TRBV28 to TRBJ1-1, with D maybe TRBD1 (5 bases). The CDR3 sequence is 11 residues long. The germline gives CDR1 MDHEN, CDR2 SYDVKM. Here the CDR3 reads CWRGARTEAFF. In DNA, the CDR3 is TGTTGGAGGGGCGCCAGGACTGAAGCTTTCTTT.

This chain links TRBV27 with TRBJ2-7, with D possibly matching TRBD1 (5 bases). Trimming removed 8 bases at V and 2 bases at J, with 34 bases between. The CDR3 has 20 amino acids. Germline V CDR1 and CDR2: MNHEY, SMNVEV (reference sequence). As DNA, the CDR3 is TGTGCCAGCTCACTCAACCGGGTCTCGCTGGGGCCGGGCAAAACCTACGAGCAGTACTTC. Amino acids: CASSLNRVSLGPGKTYEQYF.

This clonotype was seen a handful of times. This chain joins TRBV7-9 and TRBJ2-5; a possible D gene is TRBD2 (6 bases). CDR1 is SEHNR and CDR2 is FQNEAQ in the germline V gene (reference sequence). Trimming removed 4 bases at V and 2 bases at J, with 17 bases between. The CDR3 runs 16 residues. The CDR3 sequence: CASSSLTSAGQETQYF. The DNA for the CDR3 is TGTGCCAGCAGCTCCCTGACTAGTGCGGGGCAAGAGACCCAGTACTTC.

The chain employs TRBV2 and TRBJ2-2, with a possible D match to TRBD1 (6 bases). The CDR3 contains 13 residues. CDR1 and CDR2 (germline): SNHLY, FYNNEI. Trimming took 8 bases from V and 9 from J, leaving 16 bases between them. The CDR3 nucleotides are TGTGCCAGCCGTATAGGGGGTTTTCGGGAGCTGTTTTTT. Protein: CASRIGGFRELFF.

This clonotype was seen more than once but under ten times. The chain is built from TRBV4-1 and TRBJ2-7, with D maybe TRBD1 (6 bases). Germline CDR1 and CDR2: MGHRA and YSYEKL. Trimming took off 4 bases at V and 3 bases at J, with 22 bases between the two ends. This CDR3 spans 17 amino acids. The chain's CDR3 is CASSPGLWGRRNYEQYF. DNA of the CDR3: TGCGCCAGCAGCCCCGGGTTATGGGGGCGCCGCAACTACGAGCAGTACTTC.